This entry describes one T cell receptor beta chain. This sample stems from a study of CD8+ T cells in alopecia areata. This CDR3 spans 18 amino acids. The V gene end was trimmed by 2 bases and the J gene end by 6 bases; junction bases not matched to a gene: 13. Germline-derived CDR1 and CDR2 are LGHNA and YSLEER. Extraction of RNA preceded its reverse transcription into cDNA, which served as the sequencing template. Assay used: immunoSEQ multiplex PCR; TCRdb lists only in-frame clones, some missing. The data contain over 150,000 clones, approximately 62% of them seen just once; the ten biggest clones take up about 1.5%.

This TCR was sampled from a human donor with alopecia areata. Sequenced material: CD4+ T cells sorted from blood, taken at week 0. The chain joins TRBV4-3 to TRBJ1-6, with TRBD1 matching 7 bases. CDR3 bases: TGCGCCAGCAGCCAACAAGTAGACAGGGAAAGGTTTAATTCACCCCTCCACTTT. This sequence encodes CASSQQVDRERFNSPLHF.